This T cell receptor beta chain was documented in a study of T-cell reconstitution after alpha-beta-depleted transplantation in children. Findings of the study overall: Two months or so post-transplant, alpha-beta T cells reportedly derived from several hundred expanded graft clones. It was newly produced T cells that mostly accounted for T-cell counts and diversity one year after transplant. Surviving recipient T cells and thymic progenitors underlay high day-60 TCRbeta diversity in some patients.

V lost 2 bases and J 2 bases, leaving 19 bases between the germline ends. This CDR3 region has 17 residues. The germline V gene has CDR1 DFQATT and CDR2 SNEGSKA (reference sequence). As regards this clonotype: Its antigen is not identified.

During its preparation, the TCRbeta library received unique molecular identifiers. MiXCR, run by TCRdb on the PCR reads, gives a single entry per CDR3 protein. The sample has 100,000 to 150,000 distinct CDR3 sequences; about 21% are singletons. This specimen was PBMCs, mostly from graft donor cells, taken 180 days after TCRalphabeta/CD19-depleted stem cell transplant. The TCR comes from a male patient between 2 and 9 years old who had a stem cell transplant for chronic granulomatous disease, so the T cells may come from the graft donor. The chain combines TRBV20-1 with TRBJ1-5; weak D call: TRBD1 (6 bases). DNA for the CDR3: TGCAGTGCTAGACCCCCTCGGGGCAGGGGAGGCAATCAGCCCCAGCATTTT. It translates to CSARPPRGRGGNQPQHF.